The 4 T cell receptor beta chains listed next were all sequenced from one sample in a study of blood T cell repertoires in COVID-19. TCRdb's copy holds only in-frame clones and misses some; the assay was immunoSEQ multiplex PCR. The table includes some 180,000 clones, approximately 80% detected once. Material for sequencing was peripheral blood. The origin of the receptors is a human donor in a cohort sampled during active COVID-19.

This clone came up once. Other DNA sequences in the sample encode the same CDR3. This chain uses TRBV3-1 (or the pseudogene TRBV3-2) with TRBJ1-1; D uncertain. V lost 0 bases, J lost 5 bases, and 7 bases lay in between. The V gene's germline CDR1 is LGHDT and CDR2 YNNKEL (reference sequence). The CDR3 has 13 residues. In DNA, the CDR3 is TGTGCCAGCAGCCAAGAGGGCAGAACTGAAGCTTTCTTT. Translating gives CASSQEGRTEAFF.

This clone came up once. The genes are TRBV10-3 and TRBJ1-1, with D uncertain. V dropped 7 bases and J dropped 1 base, with 10 bases sitting between them. The CDR3 is 13 amino acids. The V gene's germline CDR1 is ENHRY and CDR2 SYGVKD. The CDR3 region is CAITKAGNTEAFF. In nucleotides, the CDR3 is TGTGCCATCACGAAGGCGGGGAACACTGAAGCTTTCTTT.

This clone occurred once. This chain links TRBV5-6 with TRBJ2-3; 9 bases are shared with TRBD2. V lost 4 bases and J lost 5; bases outside the gene matches: 11. The CDR3 sequence is 16 residues long. CDR1 SGHDT and CDR2 YYEEEE come from the germline V gene. The chain's CDR3 is CASSTGGSGGIDTQYF. CDR3 sequence (DNA): TGTGCCAGCAGCACGGGCGGGAGCGGGGGGATAGATACGCAGTATTTT. Complete variable domain (other parts from reference TRBV5-6 and TRBJ2-3): DAGVTQSPTHLIKTRGQQVTLRCSPKSGHDTVSWYQQALGQGPQFIFQYYEEEERQRGNFPDRFSGHQFPNYSSELNVNALLLGDSALYLCASSTGGSGGIDTQYFGPGTRLTVL.

The rearrangement joins TRBV5-5 to TRBJ2-7; 13 bases agree with TRBD2. J was trimmed by 7 bases and V by 6 bases; bases with no gene match: 13. Germline values: CDR1 SGHKS, CDR2 YYEKEE (reference sequence). CDR3 length: 16 amino acids. The CDR3 DNA reads as TGTGCCAGCACCCCGACTAGCGGGGGGCTCTCGGGAGAGCAGTACTTC. Protein product: CASTPTSGGLSGEQYF.